This TCR beta chain stems from a study of blood T cell repertoires in COVID-19. About the research overall: Collection of acute and convalescent COVID-19 samples took place in the United States, Italy and Spain. Nucleic acid was either cDNA or gDNA, and it came from T cells, B-cell-depleted T cells, or PBMCs.

With 2 bases removed from V and 0 bases from J, the gap between germline ends came to 11 bases. This CDR3 region has 16 residues. Germline V gene sequence: CDR1 MNHEY, CDR2 SMNVEV (reference sequence). How the authors handled the data: Researchers report that nucleated cell counts were estimated from reference gene primer amplification. Sequencing was performed with immunoSEQ multiplex PCR; in TCRdb, only in-frame clones are kept and a portion is missing. V, J and clone size are taken as reported in that table, and D and trimming were inferred from the DNA itself. The sample holds 150,000 to 200,000 clones, approximately 85% seen once.

The specimen was peripheral blood. The chain recombines TRBV27 with TRBJ2-1; possible D gene TRBD2, 5 bases. The TCR sequence derives from a man between 60 and 75 years old who had recovered from COVID-19. This CDR3 is CASSLRRVSSYNEQFF. CDR3 nucleotide sequence: TGTGCCAGCAGTTTACGGCGGGTGAGCTCCTACAATGAGCAGTTCTTC.